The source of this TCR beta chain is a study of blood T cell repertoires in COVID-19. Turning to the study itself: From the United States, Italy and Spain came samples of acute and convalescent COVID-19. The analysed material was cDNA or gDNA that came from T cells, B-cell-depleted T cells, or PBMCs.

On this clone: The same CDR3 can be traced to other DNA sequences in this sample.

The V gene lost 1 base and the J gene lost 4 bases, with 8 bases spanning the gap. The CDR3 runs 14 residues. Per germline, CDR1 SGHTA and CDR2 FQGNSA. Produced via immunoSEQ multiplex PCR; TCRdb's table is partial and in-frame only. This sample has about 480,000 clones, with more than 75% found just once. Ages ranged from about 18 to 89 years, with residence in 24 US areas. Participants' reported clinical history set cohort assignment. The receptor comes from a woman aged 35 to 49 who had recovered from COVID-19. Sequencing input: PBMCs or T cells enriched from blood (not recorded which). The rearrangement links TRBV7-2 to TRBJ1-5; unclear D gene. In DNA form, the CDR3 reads TGTGCCAGCAGCTTAGTTTCCGGTAATCAGCCCCAGCATTTT. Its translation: CASSLVSGNQPQHF.